This TCR beta chain was recovered during a study of blood T cell repertoires in COVID-19 (TCRdb year 2020). At the level of the whole study: Samples from collaborators originated in the United States, Italy and Spain and spanned both the acute and convalescent phases of COVID-19. HLA class I and class II types, where available, came from metadata supplied by the sample provider rather than from assay-based typing. A de-identified subject ID, COVID-19 status, age in years and sex were almost always included in the sample metadata. Deeply sampled blood TCRbeta repertoires from subjects exposed to, actively infected with, or recovered from COVID-19 were included in the dataset. The material from the prospective study consisted of cDNA or gDNA derived from T cells, B-cell-depleted T cells, or PBMCs. The repertoires were released in a freely available public database meant as a resource for research on the immune response to SARS-CoV-2. Samples came from the ongoing ImmuneRACE study (first 160 participants) plus 1,254 subjects from 6 global collaborators. Here is what the overall study found, with its caveats: How much clinical and demographic metadata was included differed by source and by participant, and the metadata was provided uncurated.

From a lookup of the germline V gene, CDR1 and CDR2 are MNHEY and SVGAGI. The CDR3 goes from the cysteine to the phenylalanine over 12 residues. Only the CDR3 region is kept as DNA, spanning 36 bases read in frame from base 1. V lost 7 bases and J lost 7 bases; the stretch between them is 14 bases long. Collaborating institutions collected whole blood in K2EDTA tubes following their own protocols. Collaborator samples were shipped for TCRbeta analysis as frozen whole blood, isolated PBMCs, or DNA extracted from either sample type. For this clone: Its antigen is unknown. Per-nucleotide qualities are absent, and no much larger clonotype sits a single base away.

TCRbeta CDR3 regions were amplified from genomic DNA by means of the immunoSEQ Assay, a bias-controlled multiplex PCR. As for the original processing: Nucleated cell counts per sample were estimated from amplification of reference gene primers within the assay. Sequence reads were collapsed and filtered to measure the absolute abundance of every unique TCRbeta CDR3 rearrangement. For each sample, productive Simpson clonality was calculated as the square root of Simpson's diversity index over productive rearrangements. TCRdb limited this immuneACCESS table to in-frame rearrangements with V and J called. A share of clones is missing; checked studies link under half to unresolved V genes, and the rest is unexplained. The V and J calls and clone size come from that table; D and trimming were worked out from the DNA. The sample profile shows 35,000 to 50,000 clones; 70% to 90% of them were found once. The ten largest make up around 4.5% of the sample.

This receptor was identified in a man aged 55-75 years with acute or convalescent COVID-19. Specimen: peripheral blood. Rearrangement joined TRBV6-5 to TRBJ2-7; perhaps TRBD2 is the D gene, with 5 bases matching. The nucleotide sequence reads as follows: TGTGCCAGCATGGCCGGGATAGGAGAGCAGTACTTC. The encoded protein is CASMAGIGEQYF.